These T cell receptor beta chains were read from a single sample in a study of blood T cell repertoires in COVID-19. The method was immunoSEQ multiplex PCR; TCRdb's version includes in-frame clones alone and lacks a portion of them. This sample has 110,000 or so clones, with 85% found just once. What was sequenced was peripheral blood. The receptors here all came from a woman in her sixties with COVID-19, enrolled during active disease. CDR3s include the opening cysteine and the closing phenylalanine or tryptophan. Each record gives: V gene, clone size, D gene, J gene, CDR3 protein, CDR3 DNA. The D gene is left open where the match is weak. Clone size is given for some rows only: seen once, a few or many times, or a class if the clone is expanded.

>TRBV19|NA|NA|TRBJ1-1
CASSIGGNLNTEAFF
TGTGCCAGTAGTATAGGAGGTAATTTGAACACTGAAGCTTTCTTT
>TRBV15|few|TRBD1|TRBJ2-7
CATSRSRTGVREQYF
TGTGCCACCAGCAGGTCTAGGACAGGGGTAAGGGAGCAGTACTTC
>TRBV3-1/TRBV3-2|NA|NA|TRBJ1-1
CASSQSHEWSTEAFF
TGTGCCAGCAGCCAATCTCATGAATGGAGCACTGAAGCTTTCTTT
>TRBV19|NA|NA|TRBJ1-1
CASSISGNTEAFF
TGTGCCAGTAGTATATCGGGTAACACTGAAGCTTTCTTT
>TRBV5-1|NA|NA|TRBJ1-1
CASSFLQENTEAFF
TGCGCCAGCAGCTTCCTACAGGAGAACACTGAAGCTTTCTTT
>TRBV7-7|NA|NA|TRBJ1-2
CASSLDRDLNYGYTF
TGTGCCAGCAGCTTAGACAGGGATCTAAACTATGGCTACACCTTC
>TRBV30|NA|TRBD1|TRBJ1-6
CAWSPRQGHNSPLHF
TGTGCCTGGAGTCCCCGACAGGGCCATAATTCACCCCTCCACTTT
>TRBV10-3|NA|NA|TRBJ1-3
CAISHGELAGNTIYF
TGTGCCATCAGCCATGGGGAGTTAGCTGGAAACACCATATATTTT
>TRBV5-1|NA|NA|TRBJ1-2
CASRREDYGYTF
TGCGCCAGCAGAAGGGAGGACTATGGCTACACCTTC
>TRBV6-5|NA|NA|TRBJ1-6
CASSYGGRTNSPLHF
TGTGCCAGCAGTTACGGGGGCAGAACAAATTCACCCCTCCACTTT
>TRBV6-5|few|NA|TRBJ1-1
CASRMNTEAFF
TGTGCCAGCCGTATGAACACTGAAGCTTTCTTT
>TRBV18|NA|TRBD2|TRBJ2-1
CASSPFSGGNNEQFF
TGTGCCAGCTCACCATTTAGCGGGGGAAACAATGAGCAGTTCTTC
>TRBV11-1|few|TRBD2|TRBJ2-1
CASSHSLAGGQNEQFF
TGTGCCAGCAGCCATTCCTTAGCGGGGGGACAGAATGAGCAGTTCTTC
>TRBV6-1|once|NA|TRBJ1-3
CASSEIIGNTIYF
TGTGCCAGCAGTGAAATCATTGGAAACACCATATATTTT